This T cell receptor beta chain came from a study of vaccination and CD4 T cells after COVID-19. Study context: Each participant underwent a two-dose regimen of either the BNT162b2 or the mRNA-1273 vaccine.

Trimming removed 8 bases at V and 1 base at J, with 19 bases between. Germline loops: CDR1 KGHDR, CDR2 SFDVKD. The CDR3 consists of 17 residues. Note on this clonotype: Its specificity is unknown.

An Oncomine TCR Beta short-read assay was used to sequence the DNA from cultured CD4+ T cells. One entry per CDR3 protein results from TCRdb running MiXCR on the PCR reads. Here the sample spans around 12,000 distinct CDR3 sequences, 45% being singletons. The treatment denotes: roughly ten-day PBMC culture with coronavirus spike peptide pools or control peptides (ViraFEST assay). ViraFEST stimulated the growth of antigen-specific T cells using peptide pools and subsequently profiled their TCRs by sequencing. Positive PCR results dated from March to December 2020, before the US Alpha, Beta and Delta variants. Study findings and constraints: Among reactive clones from convalescent patients, a median around 84% appeared only post-vaccination.

This TCR derives from a human donor with COVID-19. The sequenced sample was cultured CD4+ T cells from blood, obtained after SARS-CoV-2 vaccination. The chain uses TRBV24-1 and TRBJ2-2; D possibly corresponds to TRBD1 (6 bases). DNA for the CDR3: TGTGCCACCATGCAGGTCAGGGGTGCAAGGAACACCGGGGAGCTGTTTTTT. This encodes CATMQVRGARNTGELFF.